A single sample is the source of the 29 T cell receptor beta chains below, sequenced in a study of blood T cell repertoires in COVID-19. The repertoire was sequenced with immunoSEQ multiplex PCR; TCRdb's copy has only in-frame clones and lacks some. The sample has some 230,000 clones; around 81% are singletons. The specimen sequenced was peripheral blood. Receptors were obtained from a woman aged 55 to 70 with acute or convalescent COVID-19.

This rearrangement joins TRBV6-2 or TRBV6-3 to TRBJ1-2; 8 positions agree with TRBD1. V lost 3 bases and J lost 6; bases outside the gene matches: 6. CDR1 and CDR2 (germline): MNHEY, SVGEGT. This CDR3 comprises 14 residues. CDR3 in amino acids: CASSYQGAINGYTF. CDR3 sequence (DNA): TGTGCCAGCAGTTATCAGGGGGCAATTAATGGCTACACCTTC.

V gene TRBV12-5 combines with J gene TRBJ2-5; D gene uncertain. Germline V gene data show CDR1 as LGHNT and CDR2 as FRNRAP. The CDR3 has 11 residues. The germline V and J ends were trimmed by 3 bases and 5 bases, with 4 bases remaining between them. This CDR3 is CASGFIETQYF. The CDR3 bases are TGTGCTAGTGGTTTTATTGAGACCCAGTACTTC.

Written as DNA, the CDR3 is TGTGCCAGCAGTAGACTAGCGGGTAAAGATACGCAGTATTTT. Its translation: CASSRLAGKDTQYF. The chain couples TRBV2 to TRBJ2-3, with TRBD2 matching 10 bases. Germline V gene lookup returns CDR1 SNHLY and CDR2 FYNNEI. V shed 5 bases and J 5 bases; nucleotides not matched to a gene: 4. The CDR3 runs 14 residues.

This clone was counted a single time. The chain combines TRBV5-4 with TRBJ2-7; TRBD2 matches at 7 bases. Germline assignment: CDR1 SGHNT and CDR2 YYREEE (reference sequence). The J segment lost 7 bases and the V segment lost 3 bases, leaving 7 bases of the junction unmatched. The CDR3 is 13 residues long. CDR3 coding DNA: TGTGCCAGCAGCTCCCGGCGGGGGTCAGAGCAGTACTTC. The encoded protein is CASSSRRGSEQYF. Full variable domain (remainder filled in from reference TRBV5-4 and TRBJ2-7): ETGVTQSPTHLIKTRGQQVTLRCSSQSGHNTVSWYQQALGQGPQFIFQYYREEENGRGNFPPRFSGLQFPNYSSELNVNALELDDSALYLCASSSRRGSEQYFGPGTRLTVT.

V gene TRBV20-1 combines with J gene TRBJ1-5, with 9 nucleotides matching TRBD1. V trimming: 3 bases; J trimming: 6 bases; junction bases outside the gene matches: 6. The CDR3 covers 14 residues. The germline V gene encodes CDR1 DFQATT and CDR2 SNEGSKA (reference sequence). The DNA for the CDR3 is TGCAGTGCTAGTGACAGGGGGGAAGGTCAGCCCCAGCATTTT. It specifies CSASDRGEGQPQHF.

This chain connects TRBV5-5 to TRBJ1-5; 7 nucleotides line up with TRBD1. Germline V gives CDR1 SGHKS, CDR2 YYEKEE (reference sequence). The CDR3 is 15 residues long. The V segment lost 0 bases and the J segment 4 bases; nucleotides outside the gene matches: 4. For the CDR3, the DNA is TGTGCCAGCAGCTTGGTGGCAGGGGGAAATCAGCCCCAGCATTTT. It is translated as CASSLVAGGNQPQHF.

In this sample, this clone turned up once. V usage is TRBV11-2 and J usage is TRBJ1-2; TRBD1 matches 7 bases. The CDR3 has 15 amino acids. V was pared by 0 bases and J by 6 bases, with 7 bases of the junction left unmatched. Germline V gives CDR1 SGHAT, CDR2 FQNNGV. CDR3 sequence: CASSLEGLTGHGYTF. The CDR3 DNA is TGTGCCAGCAGCTTAGAGGGGTTGACAGGGCATGGCTACACCTTC.

This sequence joins TRBV7-4 and TRBJ2-3; D is ambiguous. The CDR3 has 15 amino acids. V was cut by 1 base and J by 1 base, with 9 bases left in between. Germline V gene lookup returns CDR1 SGHVT and CDR2 SQSDAQ. The CDR3, as DNA: TGTGCCAGCAGCTTAGATCTAGGAGGCACAGATACGCAGTATTTT. It translates to CASSLDLGGTDTQYF.

The chain recombines TRBV3-1 (or the pseudogene TRBV3-2) with TRBJ2-2; D perhaps matches TRBD1 (5 bases). This CDR3 has 16 residues. Germline CDR1 is LGHDT and CDR2 is YNNKEL (reference sequence). The V end was cut by 3 bases, the J end by 0 bases, with 11 bases between. Here the CDR3 DNA reads TGTGCCAGCAGCCAGGGTGGGGCGGCGAACACCGGGGAGCTGTTTTTT. Its protein is CASSQGGAANTGELFF.

This chain's CDR3 is CASSEASEAFF. CDR3 in DNA: TGTGCCAGCAGTGAAGCCTCTGAAGCTTTCTTT. The J gene is TRBJ1-1, the V gene TRBV2; D unresolved. Germline V CDR1 and CDR2: SNHLY, FYNNEI. The CDR3 sequence is 11 residues long. V was shortened by 0 bases and J by 6 bases, with 2 bases between the two germline ends.

This chain joins TRBV3-1 (or the pseudogene TRBV3-2) and TRBJ1-2; perhaps TRBD1 as D (5 bases). This CDR3 has 14 amino acids. Between the trimmed V and J ends, which lost 2 bases and 8 bases, there was a span of 15 bases. Germline V gives CDR1 LGHDT, CDR2 YNNKEL (reference sequence). CDR3 protein: CASSQRPGGDGYTF. The CDR3 nucleotides read TGTGCCAGCAGCCAACGCCCGGGGGGGGACGGCTACACCTTC.

The chain is built from TRBV28 and TRBJ2-3, with D possibly TRBD2 on 6 matching bases. Germline CDR1 reads MDHEN; CDR2 reads SYDVKM. The CDR3 totals 16 residues. V was clipped by 5 bases and J by 6 bases, with 21 bases between them. The CDR3 reads CASSPLGGGLADTQYF. The DNA for the CDR3 is TGTGCCAGCAGTCCCCTGGGGGGAGGTCTTGCTGATACGCAGTATTTT.

The V call is TRBV30, the J call TRBJ2-1, with D perhaps TRBD1 (5 bases). CDR1 GTSNPN and CDR2 SVGIG come from the germline V gene (reference sequence). Deletions cut 0 bases from V and 1 base from J, with 7 bases between. The CDR3 has 14 residues. CDR3 residues: CAWSVQVSYNEQFF. CDR3 DNA: TGTGCCTGGAGTGTACAGGTATCCTACAATGAGCAGTTCTTC.

This clone was counted once. CDR3 DNA: TGTGCCAGCAGCTTGGAGGGCAGGGGGTCTGGAACTAACACTGAAGCTTTCTTT. This gives the protein CASSLEGRGSGTNTEAFF. The chain employs TRBV5-5 and TRBJ1-1, with 7 bases matching TRBD1. Germline V gene data show CDR1 as SGHKS and CDR2 as YYEKEE (reference sequence). V lost 0 bases to trimming and J lost 2 bases; unmatched junction nucleotides: 13. The CDR3 length is 18 residues.

CDR3 amino acids: CAISATAGEAFF. As DNA, the CDR3 is TGTGCCATCAGTGCGACAGCGGGGGAAGCTTTCTTT. The chain carries TRBV10-3 and TRBJ1-1; TRBD1 might be the D (5 bases). Trimming left V 4 bases short and J 8 bases short, with 11 bases between. Looked up from germline, CDR1 is ENHRY and CDR2 is SYGVKD. CDR3 length: 12 residues.

This clone has only one observation. The chain employs TRBV4-1 and TRBJ1-3; a weak D match, TRBD1 (5 bases). V dropped 0 bases and J dropped 2 bases, with 8 bases sitting between them. Germline CDR1 and CDR2: MGHRA and YSYEKL. CDR3 length: 15 amino acids. This chain's CDR3 is CASSQDPGTGNTIYF. CDR3 in DNA: TGCGCCAGCAGCCAAGATCCAGGGACTGGAAACACCATATATTTT.

The chain is built from TRBV5-6 and TRBJ2-3, with D tentatively TRBD1 (6 bases). Looked up from germline, CDR1 is SGHDT and CDR2 is YYEEEE. Trimming removed 4 bases from V and 11 bases from J, with 11 bases in between. There are 11 residues in the CDR3. CDR3 bases: TGTGCCAGCAGCGCAAACAGGGAGCAGTATTTT. It specifies CASSANREQYF.

This chain joins TRBV28 and TRBJ1-2; D remains ambiguous. The CDR3 runs 13 residues. V dropped 4 bases and J dropped 9 bases, with 15 bases sitting between them. Germline V CDR1 and CDR2: MDHEN, SYDVKM. The CDR3 DNA reads as TGTGCCAGCAGTTCGGCGAGACCGGGAAGCTACACCTTC. Amino acid sequence: CASSSARPGSYTF.

This clone was seen ten or more times. This chain connects TRBV7-8 to TRBJ2-5, with TRBD2 identical over 8 bases. The V segment lost 0 bases and the J segment 1 base; nucleotides outside the gene matches: 7. CDR3 size: 17 residues. The germline V gene has CDR1 SGHVS and CDR2 FQNEAQ. CDR3 bases: TGTGCCAGCAGCTTAGCCATAGGACTAGCATCCCAAGAGACCCAGTACTTC. This translates into CASSLAIGLASQETQYF.

In its sample, this clone was seen once. The chain has TRBV5-1 and TRBJ2-5; D uncertain. This CDR3 has 14 amino acids. The germline V and J ends were trimmed by 0 bases and 3 bases, with 9 bases remaining between them. Germline loops: CDR1 SGHRS, CDR2 YFSETQ. Here the CDR3 reads CASSLGSSKETQYF. CDR3 in DNA: TGCGCCAGCAGCTTGGGGAGCAGCAAAGAGACCCAGTACTTC.

This chain's CDR3 is CASSTLGTTGEAFF. The CDR3 DNA is TGCGCCAGCAGTACGCTGGGGACTACAGGTGAAGCTTTCTTT. The J gene is TRBJ1-1, the V gene TRBV10-2, with D perhaps TRBD1 (5 bases). CDR1 WSHSY and CDR2 SAAADI come from the germline V gene. The CDR3 sequence is 14 residues long. V was trimmed by 5 bases and J by 7 bases, leaving 17 bases between them.

The V and J genes are TRBV6-1 and TRBJ1-1; D possibly corresponds to TRBD1 (6 bases). The V gene lost 1 base and the J gene lost 3 bases, with 6 bases spanning the gap. The CDR3 is 13 residues long. Germline values: CDR1 MNHNS, CDR2 SASEGT. The CDR3 spells CASSEDRDTEAFF. DNA for the CDR3: TGTGCCAGCAGTGAAGACAGGGACACTGAAGCTTTCTTT.

CDR3 sequence reads: CASSLNWRGTNEQFF. CDR3 in DNA: TGTGCCAGCAGCCTAAATTGGAGGGGCACCAATGAGCAGTTCTTC. The chain has TRBV3-1 (or the pseudogene TRBV3-2) and TRBJ2-1; the D gene is possibly TRBD2 (6 bases). The germline V and J ends were trimmed by 4 bases and 6 bases, with 16 bases remaining between them. Germline assignment: CDR1 LGHDT and CDR2 YNNKEL (reference sequence). There are 15 residues in the CDR3.

V is TRBV6-6 and J is TRBJ2-3, with D perhaps TRBD1 (5 bases). Per the germline V gene, CDR1 is MNHNY and CDR2 is SVGAGI (reference sequence). This CDR3 region has 17 residues. V gave up 7 bases and J gave up 0 bases, with 20 bases separating them. The CDR3 nucleotides read TGTGCCAGCACTCGATGGGGCGAGGTTTCTAGCACAGATACGCAGTATTTT. Its protein is CASTRWGEVSSTDTQYF.

V gene TRBV18 combines with J gene TRBJ2-5; a weak D match, TRBD1 (5 bases). The germline V and J ends were trimmed by 4 bases and 3 bases, with 15 bases remaining between them. CDR1 and CDR2 from the germline V gene are KGHSH and LQKENI. This CDR3 region has 15 residues. The CDR3, as DNA: TGTGCCAGCTCACGCCGGCAGGGATTCGAAGAGACCCAGTACTTC. Its protein product is CASSRRQGFEETQYF.

This chain joins TRBV6-6 and TRBJ1-5; TRBD1 matches at 7 bases. Germline CDR1 and CDR2: MNHNY and SVGAGI (reference sequence). The CDR3 has 15 amino acids. V was clipped by 8 bases and J by 0 bases; unmatched bases: 7. The CDR3 is CASHRTGYSNQPQHF. The DNA for the CDR3 is TGTGCCAGCCACCGGACAGGCTATAGCAATCAGCCCCAGCATTTT.

The rearrangement joins TRBV30 to TRBJ2-2, with TRBD2 identical over 8 bases. The V segment lost 8 bases and the J segment 1 base; nucleotides outside the gene matches: 6. The CDR3 loop spans 14 amino acids. Germline V lookup: CDR1 GTSNPN, CDR2 SVGIG (reference sequence). The CDR3 loop reads CAGKAGVNTGELFF. DNA for the CDR3: TGTGCCGGCAAAGCGGGGGTGAACACCGGGGAGCTGTTTTTT. Filled out from reference TRBV30 and TRBJ2-2, the complete variable domain reads SQTIHQWPATLVQPVGSPLSLECTVEGTSNPNLYWYRQAAGRGLQLLFYSVGIGQISSEVPQNLSASRPQDRQFILSSKKLLLSDSGFYLCAGKAGVNTGELFFGEGSRLTVL.

The chain joins TRBV5-1 to TRBJ1-2; 7 bases agree with TRBD1. This CDR3 is built from 14 residues. Germline V gene data show CDR1 as SGHRS and CDR2 as YFSETQ. V shed 0 bases and J 8 bases; nucleotides not matched to a gene: 7. CDR3 in amino acids: CASSLAGQAYGYTF. As DNA, the CDR3 is TGCGCCAGCAGCTTGGCTGGACAGGCTTACGGCTACACCTTC.

This clone was counted a single time. This sample also contains other DNA sequences that code for the same CDR3. The V gene is TRBV9, the J gene TRBJ2-3, with D perhaps matching TRBD2 (5 bases). CDR1 SGDLS and CDR2 YYNGEE come from the germline V gene. The V and J ends lost 0 bases and 3 bases respectively, with 8 bases between them. This CDR3 is 14 amino acids long. CDR3 in DNA: TGTGCCAGCAGCGTAGCCGGGGTTACAGATACGCAGTATTTT. Translation gives CASSVAGVTDTQYF. The whole variable domain, remainder taken from reference TRBV9 and TRBJ2-3, is DSGVTQTPKHLITATGQRVTLRCSPRSGDLSVYWYQQSLDQGLQFLIQYYNGEERAKGNILERFSAQQFPDLHSELNLSSLELGDSALYFCASSVAGVTDTQYFGPGTRLTVL.